The T cell receptor beta chain under discussion was sequenced for a study of tumor-infiltrating lymphocytes in oesophageal squamous cell carcinoma. V lost 4 bases and J 8 bases, leaving 12 bases between the germline ends. The length of the CDR3 is 12 residues. Germline V gene data show CDR1 as SGHDT and CDR2 as YYEEEE. MiXCR, applied by TCRdb to the PCR reads, yields one record per CDR3 protein. The sample carries some 18,000 distinct CDR3 sequences, 42% recorded once. This clonotype occurred many times. This sequence joins TRBV5-6 and TRBJ1-2; D is unclear. Sequencing was carried out using normal esophageal tissue next to the tumor. This clonotype originated in a female donor with esophageal squamous cell carcinoma. DNA for the CDR3: TGTGCCAGCAGCAAAGGACCGCGGGGCTACACCTTC. Its protein is CASSKGPRGYTF.